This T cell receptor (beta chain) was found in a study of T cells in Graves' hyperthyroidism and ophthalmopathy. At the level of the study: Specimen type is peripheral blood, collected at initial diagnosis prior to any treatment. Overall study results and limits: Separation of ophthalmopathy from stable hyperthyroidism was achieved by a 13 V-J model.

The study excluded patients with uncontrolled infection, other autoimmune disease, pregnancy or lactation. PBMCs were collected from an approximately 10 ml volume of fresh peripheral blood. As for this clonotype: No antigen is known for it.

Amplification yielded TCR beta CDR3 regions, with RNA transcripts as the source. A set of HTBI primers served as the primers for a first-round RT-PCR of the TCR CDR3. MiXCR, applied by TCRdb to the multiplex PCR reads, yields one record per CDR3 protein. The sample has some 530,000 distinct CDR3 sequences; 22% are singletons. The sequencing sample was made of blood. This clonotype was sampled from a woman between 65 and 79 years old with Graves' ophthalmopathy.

CDR3 sequence: CSARDRTSFYEQYF. CDR3 DNA sequence: TGCAGTGCTAGAGATAGGACTAGCTTTTACGAGCAGTACTTC. The chain is built from TRBV20-1 and TRBJ2-7; 8 positions match TRBD2. Germline assignment: CDR1 DFQATT and CDR2 SNEGSKA (reference sequence). V lost 0 bases to trimming and J lost 4 bases; unmatched junction nucleotides: 5. The CDR3 sequence is 14 residues long.